Below, 10 T cell receptor beta chains from the same sample are listed, as sequenced in a study of glioma-infiltrating T cells after dendritic cell vaccination. The time point denotes: after dendritic cell vaccination, including at tumor progression/relapse. Data came from immunoSEQ multiplex PCR; TCRdb stores just in-frame clones and leaves some out. The sample contains around 23,000 clones, around 92% of which appear only once. The source material was blood, sampled after dendritic cell vaccination. The origin of the receptors is a human donor with glioblastoma.

In DNA form, the CDR3 reads TGCGCCAGCAGCCCTGGGGCTAGCGGGGGTCACACAGATACGCAGTATTTT. Translating it yields CASSPGASGGHTDTQYF. The V and J genes are TRBV4-1 and TRBJ2-3; the match to TRBD2 covers 10 bases. CDR1 is MGHRA, CDR2 YSYEKL, per germline. This CDR3 has 17 residues. V shed 4 bases and J 2 bases; nucleotides not matched to a gene: 9.

The CDR3 loop reads CAWRSPGQGVGDDWMNTEAFF. The CDR3 coding sequence is TGTGCCTGGAGATCACCGGGACAGGGGGTGGGGGATGACTGGATGAACACTGAAGCTTTCTTT. The chain links TRBV30 to TRBJ1-1, with 11 bases aligning to TRBD1. The J segment lost 0 bases and the V segment lost 3 bases, leaving 21 bases of the junction unmatched. Germline lookup yields CDR1 GTSNPN and CDR2 SVGIG (reference sequence). This CDR3 spans 21 amino acids. Filled out from reference TRBV30 and TRBJ1-1, the complete variable domain reads SQTIHQWPATLVQPVGSPLSLECTVEGTSNPNLYWYRQAAGRGLQLLFYSVGIGQISSEVPQNLSASRPQDRQFILSSKKLLLSDSGFYLCAWRSPGQGVGDDWMNTEAFFGQGTRLTVV.

The chain has TRBV27 and TRBJ1-6; 9 nucleotides align to TRBD1. CDR1 MNHEY and CDR2 SMNVEV come from the germline V gene (reference sequence). V lost 3 bases and J lost 6; bases outside the gene matches: 3. The CDR3 loop spans 15 amino acids. CDR3 bases: TGTGCCAGCAGTTTTGGGACAGGGAGTAATTCACCCCTCCACTTT. This gives the protein CASSFGTGSNSPLHF.

The chain combines TRBV4-1 with TRBJ2-1, with 7 positions matching TRBD1. After removal of 4 bases from V and 4 bases from J, the junction contained 1 base not matched to a gene. CDR3 size: 13 residues. Per germline, CDR1 MGHRA and CDR2 YSYEKL. The CDR3 protein is CASSPDRYNEQFF. Written as DNA, the CDR3 is TGCGCCAGCAGCCCGGACAGGTACAATGAGCAGTTCTTC.

V gene TRBV2 combines with J gene TRBJ2-5, with a tentative D call TRBD2 (7 bases). Trimming left V 0 bases short and J 6 bases short, with 14 bases between. The CDR3 loop spans 15 amino acids. The germline CDR1 and CDR2 sequences are SNHLY and FYNNEI. The CDR3 region has the DNA TGTGCCAGCAGTGAAGCAGGGGGGGGCGTAAAGACCCAGTACTTC. Amino acids: CASSEAGGGVKTQYF.

The chain employs TRBV2 and TRBJ1-1, with TRBD1 identical over 7 bases. This CDR3 region has 13 residues. Germline V CDR1 and CDR2: SNHLY, FYNNEI. V shed 8 bases and J 5 bases; nucleotides not matched to a gene: 8. The CDR3, as DNA: TGTGCCAGCCGTAAGGGGGCCGATACTGAAGCTTTCTTT. As protein: CASRKGADTEAFF. Full variable domain (remainder filled in from reference TRBV2 and TRBJ1-1): EPEVTQTPSHQVTQMGQEVILRCVPISNHLYFYWYRQILGQKVEFLVSFYNNEISEKSEIFDDQFSVERPDGSNFTLKIRSTKLEDSAMYFCASRKGADTEAFFGQGTRLTVV.

This clone came up a few times. V is TRBV5-4 and J is TRBJ1-2; TRBD1 might be the D (6 bases). The length of the CDR3 is 15 residues. Germline V gives CDR1 SGHNT, CDR2 YYREEE (reference sequence). V was pared by 4 bases and J by 11 bases, with 24 bases between. This chain's CDR3 is CASSPNTGTLRGYTF. The DNA for the CDR3 is TGTGCCAGCAGCCCAAATACCGGGACACTCCGCGGTTACACCTTC.

The V and J genes are TRBV18 and TRBJ1-5; D possibly corresponds to TRBD1 (5 bases). Germline V CDR1 and CDR2: KGHSH, LQKENI. V was cut by 0 bases and J by 9 bases, with 6 bases left in between. This CDR3 spans 12 amino acids. CDR3 coding DNA: TGTGCCAGCTCACCACCAAGGGGGCCCCAGCATTTT. This translates into CASSPPRGPQHF.

The gene calls are TRBV19 and TRBJ1-1; tentative D call: TRBD1 (5 bases). CDR3 length: 15 residues. Germline loops: CDR1 LNHDA, CDR2 SQIVND (reference sequence). Trimming took off 5 bases at V and 3 bases at J, with 16 bases between the two ends. CDR3 in amino acids: CASSLPQGTYTEAFF. For the CDR3, the DNA is TGTGCCAGTAGTTTACCCCAGGGTACCTACACTGAAGCTTTCTTT.

This CDR3 is CASSLGTNPYNEQFF. The CDR3 region has the DNA TGTGCCAGCAGCTTGGGAACTAACCCCTACAATGAGCAGTTCTTC. The J gene is TRBJ2-1, the V gene TRBV5-6; D is ambiguous. Germline lookup yields CDR1 SGHDT and CDR2 YYEEEE. The CDR3 consists of 15 residues. Trimming cost V 0 bases and J 2 bases, with 9 bases left between them.